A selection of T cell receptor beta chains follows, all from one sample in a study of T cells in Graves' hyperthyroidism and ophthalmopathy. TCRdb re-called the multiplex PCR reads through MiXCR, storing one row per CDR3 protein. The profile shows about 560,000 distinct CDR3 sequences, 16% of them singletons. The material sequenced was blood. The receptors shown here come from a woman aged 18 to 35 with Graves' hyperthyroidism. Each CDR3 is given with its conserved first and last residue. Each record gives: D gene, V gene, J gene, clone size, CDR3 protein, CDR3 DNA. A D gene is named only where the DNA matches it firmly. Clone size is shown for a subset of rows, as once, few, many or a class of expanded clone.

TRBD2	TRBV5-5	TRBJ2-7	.	CASSLPGRAYEQYF	TGTGCCAGCAGCTTGCCAGGGAGGGCCTACGAGCAGTACTTC
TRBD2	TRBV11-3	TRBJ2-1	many	CASSRSGGAVNEQFF	TGTGCCAGCAGCCGTAGCGGGGGGGCCGTGAATGAGCAGTTCTTC
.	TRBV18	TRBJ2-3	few	CASSPEFGAATDTQYF	TGTGCCAGCTCACCCGAGTTTGGCGCGGCCACAGATACGCAGTATTTT
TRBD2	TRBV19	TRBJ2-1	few	CASSRHAGLAATYNEQFF	TGTGCCAGTAGTAGACATGCGGGACTAGCGGCTACATACAATGAGCAGTTCTTC
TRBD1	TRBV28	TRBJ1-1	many	CASRKTGGNTEAFF	TGTGCCAGCAGAAAGACAGGGGGGAACACTGAAGCTTTCTTT
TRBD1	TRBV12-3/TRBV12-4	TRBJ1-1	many	CASSSLGTGNTEAFF	TGTGCCAGCAGCAGCTTGGGGACAGGGAACACTGAAGCTTTCTTT
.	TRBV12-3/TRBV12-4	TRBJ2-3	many	CASSLDASDTQYF	TGTGCCAGCAGTTTAGACGCATCAGATACGCAGTATTTT
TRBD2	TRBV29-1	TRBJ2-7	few	CSVEESGSSYEQYF	TGCAGCGTTGAGGAAAGCGGGAGTTCCTACGAGCAGTACTTC
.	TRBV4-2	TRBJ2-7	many	CASSQRDGPYEQYF	TGTGCCAGCAGCCAGAGGGACGGCCCCTACGAGCAGTACTTC
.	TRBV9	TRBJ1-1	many	CASSVEGRKDTEAFF	TGTGCCAGCAGCGTAGAGGGAAGGAAGGACACTGAAGCTTTCTTT
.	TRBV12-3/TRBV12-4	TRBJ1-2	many	CASSRGTGYGYTF	TGTGCCAGCTCCAGGGGTACGGGCTATGGCTACACCTTC
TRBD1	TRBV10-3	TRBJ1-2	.	CAISVAGGKYGYTF	TGTGCCATCAGTGTGGCAGGGGGAAAGTATGGCTACACCTTC
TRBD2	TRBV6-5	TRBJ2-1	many	CASSYSMRLAGGSYNEQFF	TGTGCCAGCAGTTACTCAATGAGGCTAGCGGGAGGATCATACAATGAGCAGTTCTTC
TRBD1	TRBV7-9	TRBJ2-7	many	CASSLLGPTGEGEQYF	TGTGCCAGCAGCTTACTCGGACCGACAGGGGAAGGGGAGCAGTACTTC
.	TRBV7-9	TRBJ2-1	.	CASREGQSYNEQFF	TGTGCCAGCAGGGAAGGACAGAGCTACAATGAGCAGTTCTTC
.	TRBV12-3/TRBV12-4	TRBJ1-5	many	CASSLSGNRQPQHF	TGTGCCAGCAGTTTATCAGGGAACAGGCAGCCCCAGCATTTT
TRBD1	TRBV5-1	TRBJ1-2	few	CASSARQGGNYGYTF	TGCGCCAGCAGCGCCCGACAGGGAGGCAACTATGGCTACACCTTC
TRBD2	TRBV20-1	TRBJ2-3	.	CSARTSGTDTQYF	TGCAGTGCTAGGACTAGCGGCACAGATACGCAGTATTTT
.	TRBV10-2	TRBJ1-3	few	CASSPGRSSGNTIYF	TGCGCCAGCAGTCCGGGACGAAGCTCTGGAAACACCATATATTTT
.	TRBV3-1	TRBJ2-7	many	CASSQNPGTGYEQYF	TGTGCCAGCAGCCAAAACCCCGGGACGGGCTACGAGCAGTACTTC
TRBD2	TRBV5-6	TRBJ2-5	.	CASIGGGRRETQYF	TGTGCCAGCATCGGCGGGGGGCGGCGAGAGACCCAGTACTTC
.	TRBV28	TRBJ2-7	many	CASSLGRDYEQYF	TGTGCCAGCAGTTTGGGCAGGGACTACGAGCAGTACTTC
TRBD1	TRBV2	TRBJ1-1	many	CASSERRGPTEAFF	TGTGCCAGCAGTGAGCGCAGGGGGCCCACTGAAGCTTTCTTT
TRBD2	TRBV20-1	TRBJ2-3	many	CSASFRLAGHTDTQYF	TGCAGTGCTAGCTTTCGACTAGCGGGCCACACAGATACGCAGTATTTT
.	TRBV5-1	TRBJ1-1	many	CASSFDLNTEAFF	TGCGCCAGCAGCTTTGACCTGAACACTGAAGCTTTCTTT
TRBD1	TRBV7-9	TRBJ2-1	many	CASGPTGTGLYNEQFF	TGTGCCAGCGGACCTACCGGGACAGGCCTATACAATGAGCAGTTCTTC
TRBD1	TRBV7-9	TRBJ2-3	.	CASSRGQGMTDTQYF	TGTGCCAGCAGCCGCGGACAGGGGATGACAGATACGCAGTATTTT
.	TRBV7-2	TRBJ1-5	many	CASSLSRGSARNQPQHF	TGTGCCAGCAGCTTAAGTAGGGGGAGCGCACGCAATCAGCCCCAGCATTTT
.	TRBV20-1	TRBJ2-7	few	CSASLADEQYF	TGCAGTGCTAGTTTGGCGGACGAGCAGTACTTC
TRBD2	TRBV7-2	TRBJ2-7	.	CASSPPRFSGNSYEQYF	TGTGCCAGCAGCCCCCCTAGGTTTAGCGGGAACTCCTACGAGCAGTACTTC
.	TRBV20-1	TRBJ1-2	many	CSAGTLNYGYTF	TGCAGTGCTGGGACCCTTAACTATGGCTACACCTTC
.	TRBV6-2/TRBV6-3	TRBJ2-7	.	CASSYDAGPYEQYF	TGTGCCAGCAGTTACGATGCAGGGCCCTACGAGCAGTACTTC
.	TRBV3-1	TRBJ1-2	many	CASSRDVTYGYTF	TGTGCCAGCAGCCGGGACGTCACATATGGCTACACCTTC
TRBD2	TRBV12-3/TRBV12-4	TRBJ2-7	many	CASGIAGEFYEQYF	TGTGCCAGCGGAATAGCGGGAGAATTTTACGAGCAGTACTTC